What follows are 21 T cell receptor beta chains derived from one specimen sequenced in a study of T cell responses to AZD1222 COVID-19 vaccine (dated by TCRdb to the early 2020s). The receptor library was made with the immunoSEQ multiplex PCR assay. The table was pulled from immuneACCESS by TCRdb, which kept in-frame rearrangements only. Such tables lose some clones; where checked, under half of the loss comes from unresolved V genes, and the rest has no known cause. In this sample the table shows approximately 150,000 clones, approximately 90% of which occur a single time. The ten largest clones represent about 4.5% of the sample. The sample's time point label, in plain terms: baseline before first vaccination. The specimen was peripheral blood, collected on day 0 of AZD1222 vaccination. These receptors originate from an adult in good health.

V gene TRBV29-1 combines with J gene TRBJ2-3, with 10 bases matching TRBD1. CDR1 is SQVTM and CDR2 is ANQGSEA in the germline V gene. The length of the CDR3 is 14 residues. The CDR3 sequence: CGLAGTGAADTQYF. The CDR3 coding sequence is TGCGGACTCGCCGGGACAGGGGCGGCAGATACGCAGTATTTT.

V is TRBV4-3 and J is TRBJ2-2; the D is unclear. Germline-derived CDR1 and CDR2 are LGHNA and YSLEER. Trimming removed 0 bases at V and 0 bases at J, with 11 bases between. The CDR3 is 17 amino acids. The CDR3 loop reads CASSQEGVGTNTGELFF. CDR3 DNA: TGCGCCAGCAGCCAAGAGGGTGTAGGGACGAACACCGGGGAGCTGTTTTTT.

The chain recombines TRBV21-1 with TRBJ1-6; TRBD1 is the table's D call and was not checked against the DNA. TRBV21-1 corresponds to a pseudogene. This CDR3 is built from 19 residues. Here the CDR3 DNA reads TGTGCCACCAGCCGACCAGGGACAGGGGGGAGCCGTTGGAATTCACCCCTCCACTTT. It codes for CATSRPGTGGSRWNSPLHF.

This chain connects TRBV9 to TRBJ2-1; the D gene is possibly TRBD2 (6 bases). Trimming stripped 0 bases from V and 5 bases from J, with 12 bases between. Per germline, CDR1 SGDLS and CDR2 YYNGEE. The length of the CDR3 is 15 residues. The CDR3 region has the DNA TGTGCCAGCAGCGTAGGGGGACTGGCTAACAATGAGCAGTTCTTC. Its translation is CASSVGGLANNEQFF.

This clone was found once. The chain has TRBV7-2 and TRBJ1-2; weak D call: TRBD1 (5 bases). This CDR3 spans 13 amino acids. V was trimmed by 5 bases and J by 4 bases, leaving 11 bases between them. Germline V gives CDR1 SGHTA, CDR2 FQGNSA. This CDR3 is CASSPGIGYGYTF. The CDR3 nucleotides are TGTGCCAGCAGCCCAGGGATCGGCTATGGCTACACCTTC.

V gene TRBV19 combines with J gene TRBJ2-7, with D unclear. The CDR3 runs 15 residues. The V end lost 2 bases, the J end lost 3 bases, and 14 bases lay between the germline ends. Per germline, CDR1 LNHDA and CDR2 SQIVND (reference sequence). CDR3 protein: CASSIQTVGVYEQYF. The CDR3 region has the DNA TGTGCCAGTAGTATACAAACAGTTGGGGTCTACGAGCAGTACTTC.

This clone was recorded only once. The J gene is TRBJ2-5, the V gene TRBV28; D may be TRBD1 or TRBD2 (6 bases each). Germline assignment: CDR1 MDHEN and CDR2 SYDVKM. The CDR3 covers 16 residues. With 3 bases removed from V and 3 bases from J, the gap between germline ends came to 17 bases. CDR3 sequence: CASSFIYGGAKETQYF. The CDR3 nucleotides read TGTGCCAGCAGTTTTATTTACGGGGGCGCGAAAGAGACCCAGTACTTC.

This clone has only one observation. The chain has TRBV6-5 and TRBJ1-5, with D perhaps matching TRBD1 (5 bases). V lost 8 bases to trimming and J lost 5 bases, with 13 bases between them. This CDR3 contains 13 residues. Germline V gene sequence: CDR1 MNHEY, CDR2 SVGAGI. CDR3 coding DNA: TGTGCCAGCTCCCTCGAAGGGGATCAGCCCCAGCATTTT. This translates into CASSLEGDQPQHF.

This clone was detected once. This sequence joins TRBV5-4 and TRBJ2-3, with TRBD2 identical over 12 bases. J was trimmed by 1 base and V by 3 bases; bases with no gene match: 3. The CDR3 consists of 16 residues. Germline V lookup: CDR1 SGHNT, CDR2 YYREEE (reference sequence). CDR3 residues: CASSSRLAGGTDTQYF. Written as DNA, the CDR3 is TGTGCCAGCAGCTCTCGACTAGCGGGAGGCACAGATACGCAGTATTTT.

The V and J genes are TRBV29-1 and TRBJ2-1, with D unclear. CDR1 is SQVTM, CDR2 ANQGSEA, per germline. The V and J ends lost 0 bases and 7 bases respectively, with 16 bases between them. The CDR3 length is 15 residues. The CDR3 bases are TGCAGCGTTGAAGATCCGTACGGCGCGGCAAATGAGCAGTTCTTC. Protein: CSVEDPYGAANEQFF.

The V and J genes are TRBV19 and TRBJ2-7, with TRBD1 matching 12 bases. The CDR3 covers 16 residues. The V gene end was trimmed by 6 bases and the J gene end by 4 bases; junction bases not matched to a gene: 10. From germline, CDR1 is LNHDA and CDR2 SQIVND (reference sequence). In DNA, the CDR3 is TGTGCCAGTAGGGGATCGGGACAGGGGGCTACTTACGAGCAGTACTTC. Residues: CASRGSGQGATYEQYF.

CDR3 DNA sequence: TGTGCCAGCAGCCTGGACAGGGATAATGGCTACACCTTC. It yields the protein CASSLDRDNGYTF. V and J are TRBV11-2 and TRBJ1-2, with 8 bases lining up with TRBD1. The CDR3 consists of 13 residues. V lost 5 bases to trimming and J lost 6 bases; unmatched junction nucleotides: 5. CDR1 is SGHAT, CDR2 FQNNGV, per germline.

The DNA for the CDR3 is TGTGCTAGTGGTCCCCCGAACAGCGGGGAATACAATGAGCAGTTCTTC. This sequence encodes CASGPPNSGEYNEQFF. The V and J genes are TRBV12-5 and TRBJ2-1; 7 bases are a match to TRBD2. The V gene's germline CDR1 is LGHNT and CDR2 FRNRAP. The J segment lost 4 bases and the V segment lost 5 bases, leaving 11 bases of the junction unmatched. The CDR3 contains 16 residues.

V usage is TRBV14 and J usage is TRBJ1-6; TRBD1 matches at 7 bases. Losses at the gene ends were 2 bases for V and 10 bases for J; bases not matched to a gene: 5. The CDR3 is 14 residues long. Germline CDR1 is SGHDN and CDR2 is FVKESK. CDR3 bases: TGTGCCAGCAGCCAACAGGGGGGAAGGTCACCCCTCCACTTT. It encodes CASSQQGGRSPLHF.

The rearrangement links TRBV18 to TRBJ1-5; tentative D call: TRBD1 (6 bases). V was clipped by 6 bases and J by 6 bases, with 15 bases between them. From germline, CDR1 is KGHSH and CDR2 LQKENI. The CDR3 spans 14 residues. The CDR3 reads CASSSGGGGQPQHF. As DNA, the CDR3 is TGTGCCAGCTCCTCCGGGGGAGGGGGTCAGCCCCAGCATTTT.

The CDR3 reads CASSDSGLAIDEQFF. CDR3 in DNA: TGCGCCAGCAGTGATTCGGGACTAGCGATCGATGAGCAGTTCTTC. The chain combines TRBV10-1 with TRBJ2-1, with TRBD2 identical over 10 bases. CDR1 and CDR2 from the germline V gene are WNHNN and SYGVQD (reference sequence). V lost 3 bases to trimming and J lost 8 bases; unmatched junction nucleotides: 7. The CDR3 totals 15 residues.

This chain uses TRBV25-1 with TRBJ2-7, with TRBD1 matching 7 bases. This CDR3 has 16 amino acids. The ends lost 2 bases at V and 0 bases at J; junction bases unmatched: 7. Germline CDR1 reads MGHDK; CDR2 reads SYGVNS. CDR3 DNA: TGTGCCAGCAGTGAAGAGGGACAGATCAGCTCCTACGAGCAGTACTTC. This sequence encodes CASSEEGQISSYEQYF.

The chain uses TRBV6-5 and TRBJ2-1; TRBD2 matches 9 bases. The germline V gene has CDR1 MNHEY and CDR2 SVGAGI. Trimming removed 7 bases from V and 8 bases from J; junction bases left unmatched: 12. The CDR3 has 15 amino acids. CDR3 nucleotide sequence: TGTGCCAGCATTAGCGGGAGTACCCCTAGCGATGAGCAGTTCTTC. It encodes CASISGSTPSDEQFF.

The J gene is TRBJ2-5, the V gene TRBV28; 7 bases agree with TRBD2. The CDR3 spans 16 residues. V was clipped by 5 bases and J by 1 base; unmatched bases: 10. CDR1 and CDR2 (germline): MDHEN, SYDVKM. The CDR3 DNA reads TGTGCCAGCAGTCCGCGGGGGTGGGGGATCCAAGAGACCCAGTACTTC. Protein sequence: CASSPRGWGIQETQYF.

The chain couples TRBV7-3 to TRBJ2-1, with 11 positions matching TRBD2. Germline V gene lookup returns CDR1 SGHTA and CDR2 FQGTGA. The CDR3 contains 15 residues. V shed 3 bases and J 5 bases; nucleotides not matched to a gene: 3. CDR3: CASSFSGRADNEQFF. The DNA for the CDR3 is TGTGCCAGCAGCTTTAGCGGGAGGGCCGACAATGAGCAGTTCTTC.

This chain connects TRBV7-9 to TRBJ2-7, with D possibly being TRBD2 (6 bases). Between the trimmed V and J ends, which lost 3 bases and 5 bases, there was a span of 8 bases. The CDR3 has 12 residues. The V gene's germline CDR1 is SEHNR and CDR2 FQNEAQ (reference sequence). CDR3 sequence (DNA): TGTGCCAGCAGCTTGTGGGGGGACGAGCAGTACTTC. It codes for CASSLWGDEQYF.